This is a list of T cell receptor beta chains from one sample in a study of a mutant IDH1 vaccine in newly diagnosed glioma. Their recognized antigens are unknown. The assay was immunoSEQ multiplex PCR, and TCRdb's table has in-frame clones only and misses some. Among around 40,000 clones listed, approximately 83% were seen once. Specimen: PBMCs, collected from a glioma patient whose treatment included an IDH1 peptide vaccine. The receptors originated from a middle-aged man with glioma. The CDR3 runs from the conserved cysteine through the conserved F or W. Clone size is given for some rows only: seen once, a few or many times, or a class if the clone is expanded.

J gene | V gene | clone size | CDR3 protein
TRBJ1-2 | TRBV6-6 | . | CASRGWEDGYTF
TRBJ2-2 | TRBV5-4 | . | CASRQGARDTGELFF
TRBJ2-3 | TRBV4-1 | . | CASSQDALSTTDTQYF
TRBJ2-2 | TRBV2 | . | CASSPQGRTGELFF
TRBJ1-2 | TRBV2 | . | CASSVGLSNYGYTF
TRBJ2-7 | TRBV11-3 | . | CASSPRTSEDGTYEQYF
TRBJ2-1 | TRBV7-6 | . | CASSQDWSSYNEQFF
TRBJ1-2 | TRBV28 | . | CASSARTNYGYTF
TRBJ2-3 | TRBV5-1 | . | CASNFGGGGPNTQYF
TRBJ2-1 | TRBV10-3 | . | CAIMGGSYNEQFF
TRBJ2-1 | TRBV11-2 | . | CASSLDEGEQFF
TRBJ2-3 | TRBV6-6 | . | CASSSGFGSTDTQYF
TRBJ2-5 | TRBV13 | . | CASSSDAGDPNQETQYF
TRBJ2-1 | TRBV19 | . | CASTKGTHNEQFF
TRBJ2-5 | TRBV27 | . | CASSSHLETQYF
TRBJ2-3 | TRBV18 | . | CASSLDTQYF
TRBJ2-7 | TRBV7-8 | . | CASTQLISEQYF
TRBJ2-3 | TRBV7-9 | . | CASSLGRSGASTDTQYF
TRBJ1-2 | TRBV6-4 | . | CASSDGAANDYGYTF
TRBJ2-5 | TRBV18 | . | CASSKEAGGIETQYF
TRBJ2-7 | TRBV5-1 | . | CASSRRASYPEQYF
TRBJ1-2 | TRBV30 | . | CAWSETAAANYGYTF
TRBJ1-2 | TRBV5-1 | once | CASRTTGVGNGYTF
TRBJ1-2 | TRBV19 | medium-sized | CASSMPQGNGYTF
TRBJ2-3 | TRBV5-4 | once | CASSLDGGLGTDTQYF